These T cell receptor beta chains were read from a single sample in a study of shared clonotypes between healthy human individuals. The repertoire was sequenced with immunoSEQ multiplex PCR; TCRdb's copy has only in-frame clones and lacks some. The sample has about 1 million clones; about 76% are singletons. Specimen: memory CD4+ T cells sorted from blood. These receptors originate from a man aged 18 to 30 in good health. CDR3s include the opening cysteine and the closing phenylalanine or tryptophan. The order of the fields is V gene, D gene, J gene, clone size, CDR3 length, CDR3 DNA, CDR3 protein. D genes are given only for firm matches. Not all rows give a size; the values are once, few, many and, for expanded clones, a class.

>TRBV10-3|TRBD2|TRBJ2-3|-|13
TGTGCCATCCGGAGCGGGATTAAAGATACGCAGTATTTT
CAIRSGIKDTQYF
>TRBV7-2|-|TRBJ2-1|-|15
TGTGCCAGCAGCTTATCGAGGGCCCCCTACAATGAGCAGTTCTTC
CASSLSRAPYNEQFF
>TRBV4-3|TRBD2|TRBJ2-5|-|16
TGCGCCAGCAGCCAGAACGTAGCGGGAGGAGGAGAGACCCAGTACTTC
CASSQNVAGGGETQYF
>TRBV19|-|TRBJ1-5|-|13
TGTGCCAGTTCCAACAGGGGCAATCAGCCCCAGCATTTT
CASSNRGNQPQHF
>TRBV6-6|TRBD1|TRBJ1-4|-|14
TGTGCCTCAGCAAGGGACAGAGCGAATGAAAAACTGTTTTTT
CASARDRANEKLFF
>TRBV11-2|-|TRBJ2-3|-|14
TGTGCCAGCAGCTTAGTCCCGGGTACAGATACGCAGTATTTT
CASSLVPGTDTQYF
>TRBV19|TRBD1|TRBJ1-5|-|16
TGTGCCAGCTCCCAGCGAGGGGGCCGGGGCAATCAGCCCCAGCATTTT
CASSQRGGRGNQPQHF
>TRBV6-5|-|TRBJ2-7|-|11
TGTGCCAGCAGAGGGCGGGACGAGCAGTACTTC
CASRGRDEQYF
>TRBV5-5|-|TRBJ2-7|few|16
TGTGCCAGCAGCTTATCCCTTGCGGGGGCAAACTACGAGCAGTACTTC
CASSLSLAGANYEQYF
>TRBV29-1|-|TRBJ2-2|-|12
TGCAGCGTTGAAACCCTGCCCGGGGAGCTGTTTTTT
CSVETLPGELFF
>TRBV6-1|-|TRBJ1-1|-|13
TGTGCCAGCAGGCGCCTCTCGAACACTGAAGCTTTCTTT
CASRRLSNTEAFF
>TRBV7-2|-|TRBJ2-7|-|15
TGTGCCAGCAGCTTCCGGGACCCCCGCGTCTACGAGCAGTACTTC
CASSFRDPRVYEQYF
>TRBV7-2|TRBD1|TRBJ1-6|many|14
TGTGCCAGCAGTCCAGGGGGCTATAATTCACCCCTCCACTTT
CASSPGGYNSPLHF
>TRBV2|-|TRBJ2-1|-|18
TGTGCCAGCAAGACCGGGACGGTCACTAGGAGCTCCTACAATGAGCAGTTCTTC
CASKTGTVTRSSYNEQFF
>TRBV7-2|TRBD2|TRBJ2-5|-|12
TGTGCCAGCAGCTTAGTTGGGCGGGGGGAATACTTC
CASSLVGRGEYF
>TRBV6-5|-|TRBJ1-1|many|12
TGTGCCAGCAGTTCATTGGGCACTGAAGCTTTCTTT
CASSSLGTEAFF
>TRBV2|-|TRBJ1-3|once|14
TGTGCCAGCAGTGGACACCTCTCTGGAAACACCATATATTTT
CASSGHLSGNTIYF
>TRBV19|-|TRBJ1-5|-|14
TGTGCCAGTAATCAGGGACTGTACAATCAGCCCCAGCATTTT
CASNQGLYNQPQHF
>TRBV5-6|-|TRBJ1-2|-|13
TGTGCCAGCAGCTTGGCAGGGGTCTATGGCTACACCTTC
CASSLAGVYGYTF
>TRBV10-3|-|TRBJ2-2|-|11
TGTGCCATCAGTGACACCGGGGAGCTGTTTTTT
CAISDTGELFF
>TRBV6-6|-|TRBJ2-1|-|13
TGTGCCAGCAGACAGGGATCCTACAATGAGCAGTTCTTC
CASRQGSYNEQFF
>TRBV2|-|TRBJ1-2|-|16
TGTGCCAGCAGACAAGGAGGCGGGACCGATTCCTATGGCTACACCTTC
CASRQGGGTDSYGYTF
>TRBV14|TRBD2|TRBJ2-2|-|15
TGTGCCGACGCCGCCAGCGGGACGAACACCGGGGAGCTGTTTTTT
CADAASGTNTGELFF
>TRBV5-1|TRBD1|TRBJ1-4|many|18
TGCGCCAGCAGCTTGGGGGTCGGGACAGGGGTGAGGAGTGAAAAACTGTTTTTT
CASSLGVGTGVRSEKLFF
>TRBV5-1|-|TRBJ1-1|-|14
TGCGCCAGCAGCTTGATTGGGGTGAACACTGAAGCTTTCTTT
CASSLIGVNTEAFF
>TRBV25-1|-|TRBJ1-2|-|13
TGTGCCAGCAGCGGCGAGAGGGGTTATGGCTACACCTTC
CASSGERGYGYTF
>TRBV6-6|-|TRBJ1-2|-|13
TGTGCCAGTACTATCACCGGCAGGTCTGGCTACACCTTC
CASTITGRSGYTF
>TRBV6-5|TRBD1|TRBJ2-7|-|14
TGTGCCAGCAGCCACAGGGGGGTCCTTTACGAGCAGTACTTC
CASSHRGVLYEQYF
>TRBV9|-|TRBJ1-4|-|16
TGTGCCAGCAGCGGGGGTAGGCCTGCAACTAATGAAAAACTGTTTTTT
CASSGGRPATNEKLFF
>TRBV7-2|-|TRBJ2-2|-|14
TGTGCCAGCAGGGCTAGGTCTCCCACCGGGGAGCTGTTTTTT
CASRARSPTGELFF
>TRBV5-1|TRBD1|TRBJ2-3|-|18
TGCGCCAGCAGCGCCGACAGGGTCGATCGTTTCAGCACAGATACGCAGTATTTT
CASSADRVDRFSTDTQYF
>TRBV5-1|TRBD1|TRBJ2-5|-|16
TGCGCCAGCAGCTCGGGACAGGGGGCGATTAAAGAGACCCAGTACTTC
CASSSGQGAIKETQYF
>TRBV2|-|TRBJ2-3|-|12
TGTGCCAGCAGTCCCCCGCTAGCAGGGCAGTATTTT
CASSPPLAGQYF
>TRBV7-2|TRBD1|TRBJ2-1|-|12
TGTGCCAGCAGCTCCACAGGGGCTGAGCAGTTCTTC
CASSSTGAEQFF
>TRBV28|-|TRBJ2-7|-|12
TGTGCCAGCAGGCTTAGGTTGGGGCAGCAGTACTTC
CASRLRLGQQYF
>TRBV30|-|TRBJ2-4|once|14
TGTGCCTGGAGTGTATACCCTCCAAGGGACATTCAGTACTTC
CAWSVYPPRDIQYF
>TRBV19|TRBD1|TRBJ1-5|-|15
TGTGCCAGTAGTGATGCCGGGACAGGGATTCAGCCCCAGCATTTT
CASSDAGTGIQPQHF
>TRBV5-6|TRBD1|TRBJ2-7|-|14
TGTGCCAGCAGCTGGGGACAGGGTTCCTACGAGCAGTACTTC
CASSWGQGSYEQYF
>TRBV5-5|TRBD2|TRBJ2-3|-|15
TGTGCCAGCAGCCTGCGGGGGGGACGCACAGATACGCAGTATTTT
CASSLRGGRTDTQYF
>TRBV10-1|-|TRBJ2-7|-|13
TGCGCCAGCAGTGAAAGCGGGTCCTACGAGCAGTACTTC
CASSESGSYEQYF
>TRBV19|TRBD1|TRBJ2-7|once|16
TGTGCCAGTAGTCTGCCCGGGACAGGGGGCTCCTACGAGCAGTACTTC
CASSLPGTGGSYEQYF
>TRBV7-7|-|TRBJ2-2|-|17
TGTGCTAGCAGCCCGACCCATCCGGGGGCAGGCACCGGGGAGCTGTTTTTT
CASSPTHPGAGTGELFF
>TRBV5-1|TRBD1|TRBJ2-3|-|16
TGCGCCAGCAGTCACGACAGGGACAGGGACACAGATACGCAGTATTTT
CASSHDRDRDTDTQYF
>TRBV6-6|-|TRBJ1-4|-|16
TGTGCCAGCAGTTCCACTCGGGCAGCCTCGAATGAAAAACTGTTTTTT
CASSSTRAASNEKLFF
>TRBV5-1|TRBD2|TRBJ2-1|-|17
TGCGCCAGCAGCTCCTTAGCGGGGGGGTCCTTTTACAATGAGCAGTTCTTC
CASSSLAGGSFYNEQFF
>TRBV21-1|-|TRBJ1-2|once|11
TGTGCCAGACGGACCGTCGCGGGCTACACCTTC
CARRTVAGYTF
>TRBV7-2|-|TRBJ1-1|-|13
TGTGCCAGCAGCTTAGGGGCACACACTGAAGCTTTCTTT
CASSLGAHTEAFF
>TRBV5-6|-|TRBJ2-1|-|15
TGTGCCAGCACTTTGAGTCGGACACCCAACAATGAGCAGTTCTTC
CASTLSRTPNNEQFF
>TRBV6-5|TRBD1|TRBJ1-1|-|15
TGTGCCAGCAGTTCCGGACAGGGGGCGATCATTGAAGCTTTCTTT
CASSSGQGAIIEAFF
>TRBV5-1|-|TRBJ1-3|-|15
TGCGCCAGCAGCTTGGACGGGGCGGCTGGAAACACCATATATTTT
CASSLDGAAGNTIYF